These T cell receptor beta chains were read from a single sample in a study of blood T cell repertoires in COVID-19. Sequenced by immunoSEQ multiplex PCR; TCRdb stores in-frame clones only, minus some. Of some 70,000 clones listed, less than 85% are singletons. The sample consisted of peripheral blood. These TCRs come from a man between 60 and 75 years old with acute or convalescent COVID-19. Each CDR3 is given with its conserved first and last residue. Each record gives: D gene, J gene, V gene, clone size, CDR3 protein, CDR3 DNA. D genes are given only for firm matches. Clone sizes are given selectively: once, few, many, or a class where the clone is expanded.

>TRBD2|TRBJ2-1|TRBV3-1/TRBV3-2|once
CASSQGLAGAYNEQFF
TGTGCCAGCAGCCAAGGGCTAGCGGGGGCCTACAATGAGCAGTTCTTC
>TRBD1|TRBJ1-2|TRBV19|once
CASSIDPDRASLYGYTF
TGTGCCAGTAGTATAGATCCGGACAGGGCCAGCCTCTATGGCTACACCTTC
>TRBD1|TRBJ2-3|TRBV29-1|NA
CSVPGQGTDTQYF
TGCAGCGTGCCGGGACAGGGGACAGATACGCAGTATTTT
>NA|TRBJ1-2|TRBV18|NA
CASSRSTGGSGYTF
TGTGCCAGCTCACGATCGACAGGCGGGTCTGGCTACACCTTC
>NA|TRBJ1-4|TRBV6-1|NA
CASSDAATNEKLFF
TGTGCCAGCAGTGATGCAGCAACTAATGAAAAACTGTTTTTT
>TRBD2|TRBJ2-1|TRBV11-3|NA
CASSFRTSGGVLGSYNEQFF
TGTGCCAGCAGCTTTCGCACTAGCGGGGGGGTACTGGGCTCCTACAATGAGCAGTTCTTC
>TRBD1|TRBJ1-2|TRBV10-3|few
CAISVRPTAEEDRGSNYGYTF
TGTGCCATCAGTGTACGACCCACTGCCGAGGAGGACAGGGGGAGTAACTATGGCTACACCTTC
>TRBD1|TRBJ1-6|TRBV30|NA
CAWRRDRGESPLHF
TGTGCCTGGCGCCGGGACAGGGGCGAATCACCCCTCCACTTT
>TRBD1|TRBJ1-2|TRBV6-4|few
CASSDSYGDRANYGYTF
TGTGCCAGCAGTGACTCGTACGGGGACAGAGCTAACTATGGCTACACCTTC
>TRBD1|TRBJ1-4|TRBV7-9|NA
CASSTDRATNEKLFF
TGTGCCAGCAGCACCGACAGGGCAACTAATGAAAAACTGTTTTTT
>NA|TRBJ1-4|TRBV6-5|NA
CASSYLQGSEKLFF
TGTGCCAGCAGCTACCTACAGGGAAGTGAAAAACTGTTTTTT
>NA|TRBJ2-1|TRBV5-4|NA
CASSLQARLNEQFF
TGTGCCAGCAGCTTGCAAGCGCGGCTCAATGAGCAGTTCTTC
>TRBD1|TRBJ2-5|TRBV18|NA
CASSQNYGTEETQYF
TGTGCCAGCTCCCAAAATTACGGGACAGAAGAGACCCAGTACTTC
>NA|TRBJ2-7|TRBV5-4|NA
CASSLAVQGGVEQYF
TGTGCCAGCAGCTTGGCAGTGCAGGGTGGAGTGGAGCAGTACTTC
>TRBD1|TRBJ1-1|TRBV5-6|NA
CASSSIDRAVNTEAFF
TGTGCCAGCAGCTCTATTGACAGGGCGGTGAACACTGAAGCTTTCTTT
>TRBD1|TRBJ1-4|TRBV6-2/TRBV6-3|NA
CASSYSKGGGEKLFF
TGTGCCAGCAGTTACTCGAAAGGGGGCGGTGAAAAACTGTTTTTT
>TRBD2|TRBJ2-3|TRBV29-1|NA
CSAKSGGVTDTQYF
TGCAGCGCAAAAAGCGGGGGGGTCACAGATACGCAGTATTTT
>TRBD1|TRBJ1-2|TRBV5-8|few
CASSRTGNYGYTF
TGTGCCAGCAGCCGGACAGGGAACTATGGCTACACCTTC
>TRBD1|TRBJ1-5|TRBV27|NA
CASRTTGASQPQHF
TGTGCCAGCAGAACGACAGGGGCCAGTCAGCCCCAGCATTTT
>NA|TRBJ1-4|TRBV18|NA
CASSLSGTTEKLFF
TGTGCCAGCTCACTATCCGGGACTACTGAAAAACTGTTTTTT
>TRBD1|TRBJ2-5|TRBV5-4|NA
CASSYRDRSETQYF
TGTGCCAGCAGCTACCGGGACAGGAGTGAGACCCAGTACTTC
>NA|TRBJ1-3|TRBV4-3|NA
CASSHFWPPDSSGNTIYF
TGCGCCAGCAGCCATTTTTGGCCCCCTGACAGCTCTGGAAACACCATATATTTT
>NA|TRBJ1-2|TRBV2|NA
CASSEWTEDYGYTF
TGTGCCAGCAGTGAGTGGACAGAGGACTATGGCTACACCTTC
>TRBD1|TRBJ1-1|TRBV19|NA
CASNPTGGFAEAFF
TGTGCCAGTAACCCGACAGGGGGCTTCGCTGAAGCTTTCTTT
>NA|TRBJ1-1|TRBV6-5|NA
CASRYSAEGYTEAFF
TGTGCCAGCAGATACTCGGCAGAGGGATACACTGAAGCTTTCTTT
>TRBD1|TRBJ1-1|TRBV6-4|NA
CASSGDRVVTEAFF
TGTGCCAGCAGTGGGGACAGGGTGGTCACTGAAGCTTTCTTT
>TRBD1|TRBJ2-1|TRBV19|NA
CASRPDRGHEQFF
TGTGCCAGTAGGCCGGACAGGGGGCATGAGCAGTTCTTC
>TRBD2|TRBJ2-5|TRBV7-6|few
CASSPPGLAGGSQETQYF
TGTGCCAGCAGCCCCCCGGGACTAGCGGGGGGTAGCCAAGAGACCCAGTACTTC
>TRBD1|TRBJ1-1|TRBV11-2|NA
CAITPGGNWMNTEAFF
TGTGCCATCACACCAGGGGGAAATTGGATGAACACTGAAGCTTTCTTT
>NA|TRBJ2-2|TRBV5-6|NA
CAAGRAGELFF
TGTGCCGCGGGGAGAGCCGGGGAGCTGTTTTTT
>NA|TRBJ1-4|TRBV27|NA
CASSGLRGTNEKLFF
TGTGCCAGCAGCGGTCTTCGGGGAACTAATGAAAAACTGTTTTTT
>NA|TRBJ2-1|TRBV3-1/TRBV3-2|NA
CASRASAGREQFF
TGTGCCAGCAGGGCGAGTGCGGGGCGCGAGCAGTTCTTC
>NA|TRBJ2-1|TRBV24-1|NA
CATSPTGPGEQFF
TGTGCCACCAGTCCCACAGGGCCAGGTGAGCAGTTCTTC
>TRBD1|TRBJ1-5|TRBV6-1|few
CASSEAGGWMQPQHF
TGTGCCAGCAGTGAAGCAGGGGGCTGGATGCAGCCCCAGCATTTT
>NA|TRBJ2-1|TRBV7-2|once
CASSLVLSSYNEQFF
TGTGCCAGCAGCTTAGTGCTGAGCTCCTACAATGAGCAGTTCTTC
>NA|TRBJ1-2|TRBV19|NA
CASSIGTGRVYGYTF
TGTGCCAGTAGTATAGGAACAGGCAGGGTCTATGGCTACACCTTC
>NA|TRBJ1-1|TRBV10-2|NA
CASSHPGQGNTEAFF
TGCGCCAGCAGTCATCCCGGGCAGGGGAACACTGAAGCTTTCTTT
>NA|TRBJ2-5|TRBV15|NA
CATSLVQTNQETQYF
TGTGCCACCAGCCTCGTACAGACAAACCAAGAGACCCAGTACTTC
>TRBD1|TRBJ1-4|TRBV9|NA
CASSGPGQGFEKLFF
TGTGCCAGCAGCGGACCGGGACAGGGCTTCGAAAAACTGTTTTTT
>NA|TRBJ2-7|TRBV5-1|NA
CASSSFSASYEQYF
TGCGCCAGCAGCTCGTTTAGCGCGTCCTACGAGCAGTACTTC
>TRBD1|TRBJ2-7|TRBV6-5|NA
CASSRTGFSYEQYF
TGTGCCAGCAGTCGGACAGGGTTCTCCTACGAGCAGTACTTC
>NA|TRBJ1-1|TRBV18|NA
CASAIMNTEAFF
TGTGCCAGCGCGATTATGAACACTGAAGCTTTCTTT
>NA|TRBJ1-6|TRBV7-9|NA
CASSWGDNSPLHF
TGTGCCAGCAGCTGGGGAGATAATTCACCCCTCCACTTT
>NA|TRBJ1-1|TRBV6-4|NA
CASSRGMNTEAFF
TGTGCCAGCAGCAGGGGTATGAACACTGAAGCTTTCTTT
>TRBD1|TRBJ1-4|TRBV11-2|NA
CASSSNRGLREKLFF
TGTGCCAGCAGCTCAAACAGGGGGCTGCGTGAAAAACTGTTTTTT
>TRBD2|TRBJ2-5|TRBV6-2/TRBV6-3|once
CASSKLTSGGPKTQYF
TGTGCCAGCAGTAAACTGACTAGCGGGGGACCGAAGACCCAGTACTTC
>NA|TRBJ1-2|TRBV30|NA
CAWSVGGGIYGYTF
TGTGCCTGGAGTGTGGGCGGGGGAATCTATGGCTACACCTTC
>TRBD1|TRBJ1-1|TRBV3-1/TRBV3-2|NA
CASSQPRDRGTEAFF
TGTGCCAGCAGCCAACCGAGGGACAGGGGAACTGAAGCTTTCTTT
>NA|TRBJ2-3|TRBV9|once
CASRPGDKDTQYF
TGTGCCAGCAGGCCAGGGGATAAAGATACGCAGTATTTT
>TRBD2|TRBJ2-7|TRBV2|NA
CASSARLAGDSYEQYF
TGTGCCAGCAGTGCCCGACTAGCGGGGGACTCCTACGAGCAGTACTTC
>NA|TRBJ2-2|TRBV7-9|once
CASSLAGGPVTGELFF
TGTGCCAGCAGCTTAGCGGGGGGGCCCGTCACCGGGGAGCTGTTTTTT
>NA|TRBJ1-5|TRBV3-1/TRBV3-2|NA
CASSQAGQPQHF
TGTGCCAGCAGCCAAGCCGGTCAGCCCCAGCATTTT
>NA|TRBJ1-1|TRBV27|NA
CASSDKSRDLGDTEAFF
TGTGCCAGCAGCGATAAAAGCCGGGATCTTGGGGACACTGAAGCTTTCTTT
>NA|TRBJ2-1|TRBV11-2|NA
CASSFLPNTHNEQFF
TGTGCCAGCAGCTTCCTCCCTAATACCCACAATGAGCAGTTCTTC
>NA|TRBJ2-3|TRBV5-6|once
CASSLRVGAGDTQYF
TGTGCCAGCAGCTTGCGCGTAGGGGCTGGGGATACGCAGTATTTT
>NA|TRBJ1-5|TRBV19|NA
CASSILDSLMGNQPQHF
TGTGCCAGTAGTATACTCGACAGCCTGATGGGCAATCAGCCCCAGCATTTT
>NA|TRBJ1-1|TRBV15|NA
CATSRDRGLSTEAFF
TGTGCCACCAGCAGAGATAGAGGTTTGAGCACTGAAGCTTTCTTT
>TRBD1|TRBJ2-1|TRBV6-5|once
CASSYPRSTGGDEQFF
TGTGCCAGCAGTTATCCCCGCTCGACAGGGGGCGATGAGCAGTTCTTC
>NA|TRBJ2-3|TRBV30|NA
CAWGRAMADTQYF
TGTGCCTGGGGCAGGGCGATGGCAGATACGCAGTATTTT
>TRBD1|TRBJ1-2|TRBV5-4|NA
CASNRQGFNYGYTF
TGTGCCAGCAATAGACAGGGATTTAACTATGGCTACACCTTC